The 19 T cell receptor beta chains reported below all come from one sample, sequenced in a study of T cells in Graves' hyperthyroidism and ophthalmopathy. Amplified regions were TCR beta CDR3 sequences from RNA transcripts. Primed by the HTBI set, a first-round RT-PCR was run on the TCR CDR3. From the multiplex PCR reads, TCRdb called clonotypes with MiXCR, one entry per CDR3 protein. The table records roughly 400,000 distinct CDR3 sequences, roughly 25% of them present only once. Sequenced: blood. Source of these receptors: a man aged 45-60 years with Graves' hyperthyroidism.

This clonotype was picked up a small number of times. Here the CDR3 reads CASSGGLGGSDTQYF. The CDR3 coding sequence is TGCGCCAGCAGTGGGGGGCTTGGAGGCTCAGATACGCAGTATTTT. V and J are TRBV10-1 and TRBJ2-3, with D tentatively TRBD1 (6 bases). Germline CDR1 reads WNHNN; CDR2 reads SYGVQD (reference sequence). V shed 4 bases and J shed 4 bases, with 15 bases lying between them. The CDR3 has 15 amino acids.

CDR3 coding DNA: TGTGCCAGCAGCTTGAGCGGGTGTGATACGCAGTATTTT. The encoded protein is CASSLSGCDTQYF. The rearrangement links TRBV11-2 to TRBJ2-3; D might be TRBD2 (6 bases). CDR3 length equals 13 residues. V lost 3 bases, J lost 6 bases, and 10 bases lay in between. Per the germline V gene, CDR1 is SGHAT and CDR2 is FQNNGV.

The CDR3 here is CASSPSVDQYF. The CDR3 nucleotides read TGTGCCAGCAGTCCCTCGGTCGACCAGTACTTC. The genes are TRBV12-3 or TRBV12-4 and TRBJ2-7, with no clear D. The CDR3 consists of 11 residues. With 5 bases removed from V and 10 bases from J, the gap between germline ends came to 12 bases.

This rearrangement joins TRBV6-2 or TRBV6-3 to TRBJ1-4; D ambiguous. CDR3 length: 14 residues. CDR1 MNHEY and CDR2 SVGEGT come from the germline V gene. Trimming took off 2 bases at V and 12 bases at J, with 16 bases between the two ends. For the CDR3, the DNA is TGTGCCAGCAGTTACGGTGGTGGAGGGAAGGAACTGTTTTTT. It codes for CASSYGGGGKELFF.

This rearrangement joins TRBV4-2 to TRBJ1-6; 7 bases are a match to TRBD1. Germline V lookup: CDR1 LGHNA, CDR2 YNFKEQ. The CDR3 extends over 15 amino acids. Trimming at V came to 0 bases and at J to 9 bases, leaving 5 bases not matched to a gene. The chain's CDR3 is CASSQEEGAGSPLHF. The CDR3 region has the DNA TGTGCCAGCAGCCAAGAAGAGGGGGCGGGTTCACCCCTCCACTTT.

This sequence joins TRBV4-1 and TRBJ1-3; D is ambiguous. This CDR3 is built from 17 residues. The germline V gene encodes CDR1 MGHRA and CDR2 YSYEKL. V lost 0 bases, J lost 0 bases, and 12 bases lay in between. Here the CDR3 reads CASSQEWETFSGNTIYF. CDR3 sequence (DNA): TGCGCCAGCAGCCAAGAATGGGAAACGTTCTCTGGAAACACCATATATTTT.

This clonotype showed up just a few times. This chain connects TRBV20-1 to TRBJ2-7; no clear D. Per the germline V gene, CDR1 is DFQATT and CDR2 is SNEGSKA (reference sequence). This CDR3 has 15 amino acids. The V gene lost 2 bases and the J gene lost 0 bases, with 14 bases spanning the gap. The CDR3 is CSARIGTFSSYEQYF. The CDR3 coding sequence is TGCAGTGCTAGAATTGGCACATTCAGCTCCTACGAGCAGTACTTC.

This clonotype was detected only a few times. This sequence joins TRBV5-1 and TRBJ2-7, with D perhaps matching TRBD1 (6 bases). Trimming shortened V by 3 bases and J by 4 bases, and 17 bases separated the two germline ends. The CDR3 is made up of 15 amino acids. CDR1 SGHRS and CDR2 YFSETQ come from the germline V gene. Here the CDR3 DNA reads TGCGCCAGCAGCTCCACAGGGATGGGCCAATACGAGCAGTACTTC. Its translation is CASSSTGMGQYEQYF. The whole variable domain, filled in from reference TRBV5-1 and TRBJ2-7, reads KAGVTQTPRYLIKTRGQQVTLSCSPISGHRSVSWYQQTPGQGLQFLFEYFSETQRNKGNFPGRFSGRQFSNSRSEMNVSTLELGDSALYLCASSSTGMGQYEQYFGPGTRLTVT.

The chain carries TRBV28 and TRBJ2-5, with D maybe TRBD1 (6 bases). V was pared by 1 base and J by 4 bases, with 13 bases between. CDR1 is MDHEN, CDR2 SYDVKM, per germline. The CDR3 covers 15 residues. CDR3 protein: CASSLSNTGSETQYF. CDR3 nucleotide sequence: TGTGCCAGCAGTTTATCGAACACAGGGTCAGAGACCCAGTACTTC.

This clonotype was seen repeatedly, ten times or more. V is TRBV3-1 and J is TRBJ1-1, with 7 nucleotides matching TRBD1. V lost 3 bases to trimming and J lost 4 bases; unmatched junction nucleotides: 5. CDR3 size: 14 residues. Germline CDR1 is LGHDT and CDR2 is YNNKEL (reference sequence). In DNA, the CDR3 is TGTGCCAGCAGCCACAACAGGGGCGCCACTGAAGCTTTCTTT. Amino acid sequence: CASSHNRGATEAFF. The full variable domain, completed using reference TRBV3-1 and TRBJ1-1, is DTAVSQTPKYLVTQMGNDKSIKCEQNLGHDTMYWYKQDSKKFLKIMFSYNNKELIINETVPNRFSPKSPDKAHLNLHINSLELGDSAVYFCASSHNRGATEAFFGQGTRLTVV.

This chain links TRBV2 with TRBJ2-1; D may be TRBD2 (6 bases). Germline V gene data show CDR1 as SNHLY and CDR2 as FYNNEI. V lost 7 bases, J lost 10 bases, and 20 bases lay in between. The CDR3 runs to 14 residues. The CDR3 nucleotides read TGTGCCAGCATGGGTCGGGACTCCCTTTACGAGCAGTTCTTC. Protein: CASMGRDSLYEQFF.

This sequence joins TRBV12-3 or TRBV12-4 and TRBJ1-4, with D possibly being TRBD1 (5 bases). CDR3 length: 15 amino acids. Trimming cost V 6 bases and J 7 bases, with 18 bases left between them. The CDR3 loop is CASSRIGAGSEKLFF. The CDR3 DNA is TGTGCCAGCAGCAGAATCGGGGCAGGAAGTGAAAAACTGTTTTTT.

In its sample, this clonotype was seen a few times. V and J are TRBV20-1 and TRBJ2-1, with D perhaps assigned TRBD1 or TRBD2 (6 bases each). The CDR3 is made up of 16 amino acids. The germline gives CDR1 DFQATT, CDR2 SNEGSKA (reference sequence). V lost 5 bases, J lost 8 bases, and 25 bases lay in between. Here the CDR3 reads CSASRLPASRGDEQFF. The CDR3 coding sequence is TGCAGTGCTTCCCGCCTTCCAGCGTCGAGGGGGGATGAGCAGTTCTTC.

This clonotype was seen repeatedly, ten times or more. This chain joins TRBV3-1 and TRBJ1-1; the D is unclear. CDR1 is LGHDT and CDR2 is YNNKEL in the germline V gene (reference sequence). V shed 4 bases and J shed 1 base, with 7 bases lying between them. CDR3 size: 13 residues. CDR3 loop: CASSRSENTEAFF. The CDR3 coding sequence is TGTGCCAGCAGCCGTTCGGAGAACACTGAAGCTTTCTTT.

The chain is built from TRBV28 and TRBJ2-7; possibly TRBD1 for D (5 bases). The CDR3 consists of 13 residues. Trimming left V 5 bases short and J 4 bases short, with 12 bases between. Germline CDR1 reads MDHEN; CDR2 reads SYDVKM. In nucleotides, the CDR3 is TGTGCCAGCAGTGTGGGGCGCTTGTACGAGCAGTACTTC. Amino acids: CASSVGRLYEQYF.

This clonotype has just a few counts. The CDR3 coding sequence is TGTGCCTGCCCGGGACTAGCGTCTGCCAATGAGCAGTTCTTC. The encoded protein is CACPGLASANEQFF. The chain carries TRBV30 and TRBJ2-1, with 10 positions matching TRBD2. The CDR3 has 14 amino acids. Germline values: CDR1 GTSNPN, CDR2 SVGIG (reference sequence). V was clipped by 6 bases and J by 6 bases; unmatched bases: 8.

This clonotype was recorded at least ten times. The V call is TRBV18, the J call TRBJ2-3, with 8 bases that match TRBD1. CDR3 length equals 15 residues. The trim removed 6 bases at V and 0 bases at J, leaving 5 bases unmatched. Germline assignment: CDR1 KGHSH and CDR2 LQKENI. The CDR3 nucleotides read TGTGCCAGCTCGACAGGGGACGATAGCACAGATACGCAGTATTTT. Protein product: CASSTGDDSTDTQYF.

This clonotype was found many times. The chain uses TRBV20-1 and TRBJ2-7; 11 bases agree with TRBD2. V dropped 1 base and J dropped 4; count of bases not matched to a gene: 6. Per the germline V gene, CDR1 is DFQATT and CDR2 is SNEGSKA (reference sequence). The length of the CDR3 is 15 residues. The CDR3 region is CSARVASGRFYEQYF. The CDR3 bases are TGCAGTGCTAGAGTGGCTAGCGGGAGGTTTTACGAGCAGTACTTC.

This clonotype has just a few counts. The CDR3 region is CASSLVGTSGDTQYF. The CDR3 nucleotides are TGCGCCAGCAGCTTGGTTGGGACTAGCGGAGATACGCAGTATTTT. The chain employs TRBV5-1 and TRBJ2-3, with TRBD2 matching 11 bases. V shed 0 bases and J 5 bases; nucleotides not matched to a gene: 2. Germline V CDR1 and CDR2: SGHRS, YFSETQ. There are 15 residues in the CDR3.